This passage covers 14 T cell receptor beta chains from one sample sequenced in a study of T cell responses to AZD1222 COVID-19 vaccine. Generated by immunoSEQ multiplex PCR, the TCRdb table keeps only in-frame clones and is missing some. The table lists tens of thousands of clones, over 65% of them singletons. Sequences were derived from peripheral blood, sampled 28 days after the second dose of the MenACWY control vaccine. The source of these receptors is an adult who received the MenACWY meningococcal vaccine as a control.

This clone appeared a few times. The chain uses TRBV2 and TRBJ2-3, with D hard to call. This CDR3 region has 12 residues. Per germline, CDR1 SNHLY and CDR2 FYNNEI. V was cut by 1 base and J by 9 bases, with 8 bases left in between. The CDR3 is CASSEGPQTQYF. The CDR3 DNA reads as TGTGCCAGCAGTGAAGGACCCCAAACGCAGTATTTT.

J is TRBJ1-4 and V is TRBV7-9, with D unresolved. The germline V gene encodes CDR1 SEHNR and CDR2 FQNEAQ (reference sequence). The CDR3 totals 16 residues. The ends were cut back, 3 bases at V and 7 bases at J, with 18 bases in the middle. The CDR3 DNA follows: TGTGCCAGCAGCTTCGGCACGACCTCACTATCTGAAAAACTGTTTTTT. Amino acids: CASSFGTTSLSEKLFF.

The chain uses TRBV5-8 and TRBJ1-4, with D perhaps matching TRBD1 (5 bases). Per the germline V gene, CDR1 is SGHTS and CDR2 is YDEGEE. This CDR3 spans 14 amino acids. Between the trimmed V and J ends, which lost 1 base and 7 bases, there was a span of 11 bases. CDR3 protein: CASSLMGRGEKLFF. Written as DNA, the CDR3 is TGTGCCAGCAGCTTGATGGGGCGCGGTGAAAAACTGTTTTTT.

This chain connects TRBV4-3 to TRBJ1-1; D is undetermined. This CDR3 contains 13 residues. Germline CDR1 and CDR2: LGHNA and YSLEER. V shed 2 bases and J shed 4 bases, with 8 bases lying between them. The CDR3 here is CASSQSAGTEAFF. CDR3 DNA sequence: TGCGCCAGCAGCCAATCAGCGGGCACTGAAGCTTTCTTT.

The gene calls are TRBV6-5 and TRBJ2-2; unclear D gene. Germline lookup yields CDR1 MNHEY and CDR2 SVGAGI. V lost 4 bases, J lost 0 bases, and 9 bases lay in between. The CDR3 sequence is 15 residues long. The CDR3 reads CASSLASANTGELFF. In nucleotides, the CDR3 is TGTGCCAGCAGTTTGGCCTCGGCGAACACCGGGGAGCTGTTTTTT.

The chain links TRBV20-1 to TRBJ2-5, with D hard to call. The length of the CDR3 is 11 residues. V was cut by 4 bases and J by 5 bases, with 8 bases left in between. Germline V gives CDR1 DFQATT, CDR2 SNEGSKA (reference sequence). CDR3 region: CSATRKETQYF. CDR3 DNA sequence: TGCAGTGCTACTCGGAAGGAGACCCAGTACTTC.

The J gene is TRBJ1-2, the V gene TRBV2; 9 bases align to TRBD1. With V trimmed by 6 bases and J by 8 bases, 7 bases remained unmatched. This CDR3 region has 13 residues. Germline CDR1 SNHLY, CDR2 FYNNEI. CDR3 nucleotides: TGTGCCAGCAGAGAAACAGGGGGCGGAGGCTACACCTTC. Encoded protein: CASRETGGGGYTF.

J is TRBJ2-6 and V is TRBV2; TRBD1 is a possible D gene (6 bases). The V end was cut by 8 bases, the J end by 0 bases, with 14 bases between. The CDR3 spans 16 residues. Germline loops: CDR1 SNHLY, CDR2 FYNNEI. The CDR3 coding sequence is TGTGCCAGCTTGGGGGCTACGTCCTCTGGGGCCAACGTCCTGACTTTC. Translated: CASLGATSSGANVLTF. Supplemented by reference TRBV2 and TRBJ2-6, the full variable domain reads EPEVTQTPSHQVTQMGQEVILRCVPISNHLYFYWYRQILGQKVEFLVSFYNNEISEKSEIFDDQFSVERPDGSNFTLKIRSTKLEDSAMYFCASLGATSSGANVLTFGAGSRLTVL.

The chain joins TRBV6-6 to TRBJ1-1, with no clear D. Trimming pared 6 bases from V and 3 bases from J, leaving 17 bases between. Per the germline V gene, CDR1 is MNHNY and CDR2 is SVGAGI (reference sequence). The CDR3 covers 15 residues. The CDR3 loop reads CASRAPRSVDTEAFF. CDR3 DNA sequence: TGTGCCAGCAGGGCCCCGAGGTCCGTGGACACTGAAGCTTTCTTT.

The gene calls are TRBV4-1 and TRBJ2-1, with TRBD2 as a possible D gene (5 bases). In germline, CDR1 is MGHRA, CDR2 YSYEKL. Trimming removed 0 bases from V and 0 bases from J, with 9 bases in between. The CDR3 length is 16 residues. The CDR3 DNA reads as TGCGCCAGCAGCCAAGATGAGGGCAGCTCCTACAATGAGCAGTTCTTC. Translated: CASSQDEGSSYNEQFF.

In regard to this clone: The same CDR3 arises from other DNA sequences in this sample as well. The V gene is TRBV5-4, the J gene TRBJ1-1; the D is unclear. Deletions cut 1 base from V and 1 base from J, with 2 bases between. The CDR3 extends over 12 amino acids. Germline lookup yields CDR1 SGHNT and CDR2 YYREEE (reference sequence). CDR3 bases: TGTGCCAGCAGCTTGCCGAACACTGAAGCTTTCTTT. Translating gives CASSLPNTEAFF.

This clone was seen once. The J gene is TRBJ1-5, the V gene TRBV2; D is possibly TRBD1 (6 bases). The CDR3 runs to 19 residues. The V end was cut by 2 bases, the J end by 0 bases, with 20 bases between. Germline values: CDR1 SNHLY, CDR2 FYNNEI. The CDR3: CASSEPRGERVYSNQPQHF. The CDR3 coding sequence is TGTGCCAGCAGTGAACCCAGGGGCGAAAGGGTCTATAGCAATCAGCCCCAGCATTTT.

This sequence joins TRBV19 and TRBJ1-5; 11 bases are shared with TRBD1. CDR3 length equals 15 residues. Trimming removed 5 bases from V and 7 bases from J; junction bases left unmatched: 7. CDR1 LNHDA and CDR2 SQIVND come from the germline V gene (reference sequence). Written as DNA, the CDR3 is TGTGCCAGTAGTCCCGGACAGGGGGCAGGGCAGCCCCAGCATTTT. It translates to CASSPGQGAGQPQHF.

The chain uses TRBV7-9 and TRBJ1-3; D not certain. V was shortened by 5 bases and J by 7 bases, with 6 bases between the two germline ends. The CDR3 consists of 11 residues. Per germline, CDR1 SEHNR and CDR2 FQNEAQ (reference sequence). The CDR3 DNA sequence: TGTGCCAGCAGCCTCACCAACACCATATATTTT. This sequence encodes CASSLTNTIYF.